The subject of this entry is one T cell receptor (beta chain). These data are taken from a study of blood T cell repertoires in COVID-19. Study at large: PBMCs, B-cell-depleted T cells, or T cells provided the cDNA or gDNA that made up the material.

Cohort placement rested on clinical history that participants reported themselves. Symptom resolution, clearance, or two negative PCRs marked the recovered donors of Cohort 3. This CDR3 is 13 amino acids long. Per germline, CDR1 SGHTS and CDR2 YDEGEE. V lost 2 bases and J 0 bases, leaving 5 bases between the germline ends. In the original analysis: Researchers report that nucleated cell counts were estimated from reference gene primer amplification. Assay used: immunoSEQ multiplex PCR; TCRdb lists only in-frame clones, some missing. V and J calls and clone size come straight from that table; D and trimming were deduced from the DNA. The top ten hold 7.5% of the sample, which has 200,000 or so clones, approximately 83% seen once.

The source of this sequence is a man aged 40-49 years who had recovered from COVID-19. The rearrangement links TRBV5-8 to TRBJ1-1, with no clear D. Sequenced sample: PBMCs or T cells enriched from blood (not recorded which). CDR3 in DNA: TGTGCCAGCAGCTTTAATCTGAACACTGAAGCTTTCTTT. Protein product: CASSFNLNTEAFF.